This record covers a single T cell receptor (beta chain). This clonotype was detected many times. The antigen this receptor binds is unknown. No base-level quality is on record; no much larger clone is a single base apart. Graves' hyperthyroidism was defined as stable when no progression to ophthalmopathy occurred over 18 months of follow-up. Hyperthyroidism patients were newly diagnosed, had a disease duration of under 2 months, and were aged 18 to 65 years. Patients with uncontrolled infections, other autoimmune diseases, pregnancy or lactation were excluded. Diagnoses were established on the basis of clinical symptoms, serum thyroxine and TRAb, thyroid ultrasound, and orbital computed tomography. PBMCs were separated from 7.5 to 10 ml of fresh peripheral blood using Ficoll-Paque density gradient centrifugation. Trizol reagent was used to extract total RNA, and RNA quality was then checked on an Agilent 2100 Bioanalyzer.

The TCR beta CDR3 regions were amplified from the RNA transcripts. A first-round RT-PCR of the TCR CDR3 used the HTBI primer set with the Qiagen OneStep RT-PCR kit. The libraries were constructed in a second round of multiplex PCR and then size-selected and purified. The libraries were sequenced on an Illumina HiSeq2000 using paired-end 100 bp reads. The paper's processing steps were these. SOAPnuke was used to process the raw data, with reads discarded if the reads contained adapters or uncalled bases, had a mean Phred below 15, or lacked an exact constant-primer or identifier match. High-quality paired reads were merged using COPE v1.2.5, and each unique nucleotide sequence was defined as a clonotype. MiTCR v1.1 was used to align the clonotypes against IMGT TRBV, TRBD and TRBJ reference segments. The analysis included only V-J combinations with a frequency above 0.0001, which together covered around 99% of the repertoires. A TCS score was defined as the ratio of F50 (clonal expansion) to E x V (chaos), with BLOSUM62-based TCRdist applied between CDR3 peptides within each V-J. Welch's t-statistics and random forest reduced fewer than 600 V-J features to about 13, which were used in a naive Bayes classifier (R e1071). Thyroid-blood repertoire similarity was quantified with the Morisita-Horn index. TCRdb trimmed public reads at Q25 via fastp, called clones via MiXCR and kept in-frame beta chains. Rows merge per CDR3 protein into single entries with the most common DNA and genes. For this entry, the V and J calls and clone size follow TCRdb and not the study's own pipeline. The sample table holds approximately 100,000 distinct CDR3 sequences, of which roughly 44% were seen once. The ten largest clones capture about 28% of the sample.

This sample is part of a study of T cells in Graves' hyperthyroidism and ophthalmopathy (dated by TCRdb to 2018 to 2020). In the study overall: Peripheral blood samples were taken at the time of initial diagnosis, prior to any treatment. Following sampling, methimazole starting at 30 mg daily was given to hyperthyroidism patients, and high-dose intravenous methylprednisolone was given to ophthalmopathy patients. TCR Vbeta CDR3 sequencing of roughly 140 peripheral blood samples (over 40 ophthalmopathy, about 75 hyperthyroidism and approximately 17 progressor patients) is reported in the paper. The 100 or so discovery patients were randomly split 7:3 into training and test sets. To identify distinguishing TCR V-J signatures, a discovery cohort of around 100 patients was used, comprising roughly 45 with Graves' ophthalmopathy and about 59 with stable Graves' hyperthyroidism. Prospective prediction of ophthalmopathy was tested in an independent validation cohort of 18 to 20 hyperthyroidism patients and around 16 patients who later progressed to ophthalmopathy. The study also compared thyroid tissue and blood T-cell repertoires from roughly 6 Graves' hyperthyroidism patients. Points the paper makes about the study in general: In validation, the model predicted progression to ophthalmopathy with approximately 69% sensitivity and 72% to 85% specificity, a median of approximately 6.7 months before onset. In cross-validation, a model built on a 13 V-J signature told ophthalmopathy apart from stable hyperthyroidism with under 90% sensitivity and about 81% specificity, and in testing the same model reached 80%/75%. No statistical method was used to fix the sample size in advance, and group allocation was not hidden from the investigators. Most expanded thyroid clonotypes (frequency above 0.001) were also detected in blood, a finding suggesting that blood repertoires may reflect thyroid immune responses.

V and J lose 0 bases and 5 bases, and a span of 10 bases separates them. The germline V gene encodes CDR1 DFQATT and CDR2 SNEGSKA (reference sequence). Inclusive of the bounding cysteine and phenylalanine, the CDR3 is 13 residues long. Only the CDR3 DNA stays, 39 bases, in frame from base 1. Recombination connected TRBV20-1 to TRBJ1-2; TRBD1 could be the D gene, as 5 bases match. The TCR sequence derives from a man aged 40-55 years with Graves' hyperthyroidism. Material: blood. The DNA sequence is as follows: TGCAGTGCTAGAGAAGTTGGGGCGTATGGCTACACCTTC. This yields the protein CSAREVGAYGYTF.